The 15 T cell receptor beta chains listed next were all sequenced from one sample in a study of CD8 T cells in ankylosing spondylitis. From the 5' RACE reads, TCRdb called clonotypes with MiXCR, one entry per CDR3 protein. The table has 160,000 or so distinct CDR3 sequences, just over 9.5% seen once. The sample consisted of blood, either unsorted or a sorted T cell fraction (not recorded which). These receptors all come from a female donor with ankylosing spondylitis or in good health (not recorded which).

The sample holds a few counts of this clonotype. J is TRBJ2-3 and V is TRBV7-2; the match to TRBD2 covers 7 bases. This CDR3 is built from 16 residues. V lost 2 bases to trimming and J lost 3 bases; unmatched junction nucleotides: 8. The V gene's germline CDR1 is SGHTA and CDR2 FQGNSA. CDR3 in DNA: TGTGCCAGCAGCTTAACGGGAGGCAGGGAGACAGATACGCAGTATTTT. This sequence encodes CASSLTGGRETDTQYF.

This clonotype came up many times. CDR3 sequence reads: CASTQEGKSSYEQYF. As DNA, the CDR3 is TGTGCCAGCACGCAGGAGGGCAAAAGCTCCTACGAGCAGTACTTC. J is TRBJ2-7 and V is TRBV7-9; a possible D gene is TRBD2 (6 bases). The V end was cut by 7 bases, the J end by 0 bases, with 16 bases between. This CDR3 is 15 amino acids long. Germline V lookup: CDR1 SEHNR, CDR2 FQNEAQ (reference sequence).

This clonotype was seen a handful of times. The CDR3 loop is CSALVDGSLIKTQYF. CDR3 sequence (DNA): TGCAGTGCTCTGGTAGACGGGAGCCTCATCAAGACCCAGTACTTC. The V gene is TRBV20-1, the J gene TRBJ2-5; a weak D match, TRBD2 (6 bases). The germline CDR1 and CDR2 sequences are DFQATT and SNEGSKA (reference sequence). Trimming cost V 5 bases and J 6 bases, with 22 bases left between them. The CDR3 runs to 15 residues.

A note on this clonotype: A read error may produce the germline difference seen at one junction end. The chain couples TRBV10-1 to TRBJ2-5; 8 nucleotides match TRBD1. There are 9 residues in the CDR3. Germline V gene lookup returns CDR1 WNHNN and CDR2 SYGVQD (reference sequence). CDR3 region: CVYDRGLDF. The CDR3 DNA follows: TGCGTTTACGACAGGGGTCTAGACTTC.

This clonotype appeared many times. The junction departs from the called germline gene at one end, perhaps through a read error. The chain links TRBV12-3 or TRBV12-4 to TRBJ2-7, with TRBD2 matching 11 bases. The CDR3 length is 13 residues. CDR3 sequence (DNA): TGTGCCAGCAGCTTAGCGGGAGGGGGCGAGCAGTACTTC. Translating gives CASSLAGGGEQYF.

The rearrangement links TRBV5-6 to TRBJ2-7, with D uncertain. Germline CDR1 SGHDT, CDR2 YYEEEE. V was trimmed by 0 bases and J by 5 bases, leaving 15 bases between them. The CDR3 length is 15 residues. CDR3 in DNA: TGTGCCAGCAGCTTGGATCTTGCAGATATGGACGAGCAGTACTTC. Encoded protein: CASSLDLADMDEQYF. The variable domain in full, completed from reference TRBV5-6 and TRBJ2-7, reads DAGVTQSPTHLIKTRGQQVTLRCSPKSGHDTVSWYQQALGQGPQFIFQYYEEEERQRGNFPDRFSGHQFPNYSSELNVNALLLGDSALYLCASSLDLADMDEQYFGPGTRLTVT.

This clonotype turned up a few times. The rearrangement uses TRBV10-2 and TRBJ2-1, with D maybe TRBD1 (6 bases). The length of the CDR3 is 15 residues. CDR1 and CDR2 (germline): WSHSY, SAAADI. Trimming stripped 7 bases from V and 5 bases from J, with 18 bases between. As DNA, the CDR3 is TGCGCCAGCACCGGACCCGGGACACCAGACAATGAGCAGTTCTTC. Protein: CASTGPGTPDNEQFF.

The V and J genes are TRBV23-1 and TRBJ1-5; 9 nucleotides line up with TRBD1. TRBV23-1 is identified as an open reading frame with a role that is uncertain. CDR3 size: 15 residues. With 2 bases clipped from V and 2 bases from J, the junction kept 1 base outside the gene matches. CDR3 DNA: TGCGCCAGCAGTCAACGGGACAGGGGCAATCAGCCCCAGCATTTT. This gives the protein CASSQRDRGNQPQHF.

In this sample, this clonotype turned up a few times. The chain combines TRBV9 with TRBJ2-1, with D hard to call. The CDR3 loop spans 12 amino acids. The germline V and J ends were trimmed by 3 bases and 7 bases, with 8 bases remaining between them. The germline gives CDR1 SGDLS, CDR2 YYNGEE. CDR3 protein: CASSARKNEQFF. For the CDR3, the DNA is TGTGCCAGCAGCGCCCGCAAGAATGAGCAGTTCTTC.

The chain employs TRBV28 and TRBJ2-1; 7 bases agree with TRBD2. CDR3 length equals 17 residues. Germline V gene sequence: CDR1 MDHEN, CDR2 SYDVKM. Trimming removed 6 bases from V and 0 bases from J; junction bases left unmatched: 11. The CDR3 nucleotides read TGTGCCAGCAGCGGGGGGACGGGAAAGAGCTCCTACAATGAGCAGTTCTTC. It specifies CASSGGTGKSSYNEQFF.

This clonotype has a count of ten or more. The chain uses TRBV7-2 and TRBJ1-1; D is undetermined. Trimming cost V 1 base and J 4 bases, with 10 bases left between them. CDR3 size: 14 residues. Germline values: CDR1 SGHTA, CDR2 FQGNSA. DNA for the CDR3: TGTGCCAGCAGCTTAGTTGGGGAATCCACTGAAGCTTTCTTT. This sequence encodes CASSLVGESTEAFF.

In this sample, this clonotype turned up a few times. V gene TRBV6-1 combines with J gene TRBJ1-3; no reliable D call. The CDR3 totals 14 residues. Trimming removed 3 bases from V and 0 bases from J, with 6 bases in between. Germline CDR1 is MNHNS and CDR2 is SASEGT. The CDR3 loop is CASSDHPSGNTIYF. The CDR3 DNA reads TGTGCCAGCAGTGATCATCCCTCTGGAAACACCATATATTTT.

V gene TRBV19 combines with J gene TRBJ2-1, with a tentative D call TRBD2 (6 bases). From germline, CDR1 is LNHDA and CDR2 SQIVND (reference sequence). V was clipped by 8 bases and J by 2 bases, with 25 bases between them. The CDR3 length is 18 residues. The CDR3 coding sequence is TGTGCCAGTGGGGCCGGGACTTTCTCCTTGGCGGCCTACAATGAGCAGTTCTTC. Protein product: CASGAGTFSLAAYNEQFF.

This clonotype showed up many times. V is TRBV5-1 and J is TRBJ2-7; D ambiguous. The germline gives CDR1 SGHRS, CDR2 YFSETQ. The CDR3 totals 13 residues. Trimming shortened V by 3 bases and J by 3 bases, and 10 bases separated the two germline ends. The CDR3 loop is CASSYALHYEQYF. The CDR3, as DNA: TGCGCCAGCAGCTACGCACTTCACTACGAGCAGTACTTC.

This clonotype occurred a few times. The genes are TRBV27 and TRBJ1-6, with 7 bases identical to TRBD1. The V gene end was trimmed by 6 bases and the J gene end by 8 bases; junction bases not matched to a gene: 16. CDR1 is MNHEY, CDR2 SMNVEV, per germline (reference sequence). CDR3 length: 17 residues. CDR3 in DNA: TGTGCCAGCAGCTACCATGGGGCAGGGGGAAGCTATTCACCCCTCCACTTT. It specifies CASSYHGAGGSYSPLHF.